The 27 T cell receptor beta chains reported below all come from one sample, sequenced in a study of T-cell memory formation after mild COVID-19. One entry per CDR3 protein, called by TCRdb with MiXCR from the 5' RACE reads. This table has a few hundred thousand distinct CDR3 sequences, approximately 27% appearing once. The specimen sequenced was PBMCs or a T cell subset sorted from them (not recorded which). Every receptor here comes from an adult woman who had mild COVID-19 (a few samples of this study predate the infection). Cell type and time point are not known.

This clonotype showed up just a few times. The gene calls are TRBV2 and TRBJ2-3; 7 bases match TRBD1. From germline, CDR1 is SNHLY and CDR2 FYNNEI. The CDR3 runs 14 residues. V lost 8 bases and J lost 0; bases outside the gene matches: 5. The CDR3: CASVGTASTDTQYF. CDR3 bases: TGTGCCAGCGTAGGGACAGCCAGCACAGATACGCAGTATTTT.

The chain joins TRBV29-1 to TRBJ2-1, with TRBD1 identical over 7 bases. The CDR3 covers 16 residues. V shed 5 bases, J shed 5 bases, and the junction held 15 bases outside the gene matches. CDR1 and CDR2 (germline): SQVTM, ANQGSEA. The CDR3 protein is CSVSRPTGEEDNEQFF. In nucleotides, the CDR3 is TGCAGCGTTAGCAGGCCTACAGGGGAAGAGGACAATGAGCAGTTCTTC.

This clonotype has a handful of counts. The gene calls are TRBV5-5 and TRBJ1-6, with D possibly being TRBD1 (5 bases). Trimming cost V 6 bases and J 8 bases, with 18 bases left between them. CDR1 is SGHKS and CDR2 is YYEKEE in the germline V gene (reference sequence). The CDR3 contains 15 residues. The CDR3 loop reads CASTSLQGEHSPLHF. The CDR3, as DNA: TGTGCCAGCACCTCCCTCCAGGGAGAGCATTCACCCCTCCACTTT.

This clonotype has more than one count but fewer than ten. The rearrangement links TRBV20-1 to TRBJ2-7; 8 bases agree with TRBD1. Germline values: CDR1 DFQATT, CDR2 SNEGSKA (reference sequence). V lost 4 bases and J lost 2; bases outside the gene matches: 31. This CDR3 has 22 amino acids. The CDR3 DNA follows: TGCAGTGCTATGTTGGCCGACCCTTCAGGGGGCTTTGGATACAAAGGGGCCTACGAGCAGTACTTC. It specifies CSAMLADPSGGFGYKGAYEQYF.

The CDR3 bases are TGCGCCAGCAGCCAAGCTGTAGCGGGAGGGGACCTCGGTGAGCAGTTCTTC. Protein product: CASSQAVAGGDLGEQFF. The chain joins TRBV5-1 to TRBJ2-1; 11 bases match TRBD2. This CDR3 comprises 17 residues. The germline CDR1 and CDR2 sequences are SGHRS and YFSETQ. Unmatched junction bases numbered 15, after V lost 4 bases and J lost 9 bases.

V gene TRBV15 combines with J gene TRBJ1-3; D unclear. The CDR3 runs 18 residues. V lost 6 bases and J 0 bases, leaving 21 bases between the germline ends. The germline V gene encodes CDR1 LNHNV and CDR2 YYDKDF (reference sequence). Written as DNA, the CDR3 is TGTGCCACCAGGACAAAAGCTTTAGACCGTAGCTCTGGAAACACCATATATTTT. Encoded protein: CATRTKALDRSSGNTIYF.

The chain uses TRBV5-8 and TRBJ2-7, with 8 bases matching TRBD2. CDR1 is SGHTS and CDR2 is YDEGEE in the germline V gene. The ends lost 1 base at V and 6 bases at J; junction bases unmatched: 12. The CDR3 runs 16 residues. The CDR3 nucleotides are TGTGCCAGCAGCTTGCCTCTCGGGGGGGGCGGAATCGAGCAGTACTTC. This translates into CASSLPLGGGGIEQYF.

A single count supports this clonotype. V usage is TRBV4-3 and J usage is TRBJ2-5; D is unclear. Germline V gene data show CDR1 as LGHNA and CDR2 as YSLEER. The CDR3 runs 14 residues. V was trimmed by 4 bases and J by 4 bases, leaving 13 bases between them. DNA of the CDR3: TGCGCCAGCAGCCTGTCACAGATCCCAGAGACCCAGTACTTC. This codes for CASSLSQIPETQYF.

V and J are TRBV13 and TRBJ1-2; the match to TRBD1 covers 11 bases. The CDR3 covers 16 residues. Germline CDR1 is PRHDT and CDR2 is FYEKMQ (reference sequence). V lost 5 bases, J lost 0 bases, and 5 bases stayed unmatched. CDR3 region: CASSRDRGISNYGYTF. The CDR3 DNA follows: TGTGCCAGCAGCCGGGACAGGGGGATATCTAACTATGGCTACACCTTC.

The chain links TRBV6-6 to TRBJ1-4; TRBD1 is a possible D gene (6 bases). The CDR3 sequence is 16 residues long. V was clipped by 0 bases and J by 4 bases, with 12 bases between them. Germline V gives CDR1 MNHNY, CDR2 SVGAGI (reference sequence). The CDR3 DNA reads TGTGCCAGCAGTTACTCTCCGGGACATGTTAATGAAAAACTGTTTTTT. It is translated as CASSYSPGHVNEKLFF.

In its sample, this clonotype was seen a few times. V and J are TRBV7-9 and TRBJ2-5; D possibly corresponds to TRBD1 (7 bases). Trimming stripped 0 bases from V and 7 bases from J, with 15 bases between. CDR1 is SEHNR and CDR2 is FQNEAQ in the germline V gene (reference sequence). The CDR3 contains 15 residues. CDR3 protein: CASSLATGEGATQYF. The CDR3 coding sequence is TGTGCCAGCAGCTTAGCTACGGGAGAGGGGGCGACCCAGTACTTC.

In regard to this clonotype: One base away lies a much larger clone, so this may be a sequencing read error. The chain combines TRBV5-1 with TRBJ1-1, with no clear D. The CDR3 totals 14 residues. Germline V lookup: CDR1 SGHRS, CDR2 YFSETQ. V dropped 0 bases and J dropped 1 base, with 7 bases sitting between them. The CDR3 region is CASSLDGRNTEAFF. Here the CDR3 DNA reads TGCGCCAGCAGCTTGGACGGCAGGAACACTGAAGCTTTCTTT.

This clonotype was observed a few times. In DNA form, the CDR3 reads TGTGCCAGCAGTTACTCGCGGGTAGCGGGAGTCGAGACAGATACGCAGTATTTT. Translating gives CASSYSRVAGVETDTQYF. The chain employs TRBV6-6 and TRBJ2-3; 9 positions match TRBD2. The CDR3 is made up of 18 amino acids. Germline assignment: CDR1 MNHNY and CDR2 SVGAGI (reference sequence). V gave up 0 bases and J gave up 3 bases; unmatched junction bases: 10.

This clonotype was seen just once. The chain couples TRBV24-1 to TRBJ1-5; unclear D gene. The ends were cut back, 0 bases at V and 15 bases at J, with 8 bases in the middle. This CDR3 has 11 amino acids. CDR1 KGHDR and CDR2 SFDVKD come from the germline V gene. The CDR3 reads CATSDLTIWHF. Here the CDR3 DNA reads TGTGCCACCAGTGATTTGACTATTTGGCATTTT.

The rearrangement joins TRBV30 to TRBJ1-2; D unresolved. The CDR3 covers 13 residues. Trimming pared 1 base from V and 7 bases from J, leaving 13 bases between. Germline lookup yields CDR1 GTSNPN and CDR2 SVGIG (reference sequence). CDR3 nucleotides: TGTGCCTGGAGTGCTGAGAGAGTGAGTGGCTACACCTTC. Translated: CAWSAERVSGYTF.

The chain employs TRBV6-5 and TRBJ2-3, with 10 bases aligning to TRBD1. Germline V gives CDR1 MNHEY, CDR2 SVGAGI. The CDR3 has 16 amino acids. J was trimmed by 3 bases and V by 5 bases; bases with no gene match: 8. The CDR3 DNA follows: TGTGCCAGCAGTCAAGGGACAGGGGTTCAAACAGATACGCAGTATTTT. Its translation: CASSQGTGVQTDTQYF.

This clonotype has a handful of counts. The rearrangement uses TRBV12-3 or TRBV12-4 and TRBJ1-6; TRBD1 aligns across 8 bases. The CDR3 totals 14 residues. V was clipped by 8 bases and J by 9 bases; unmatched bases: 9. The CDR3 DNA reads TGTGCCAGCCGCCGACAGGGGAGGGGTTCACCCCTCCACTTT. It codes for CASRRQGRGSPLHF.

Many counts were recorded for this clonotype. The rearrangement links TRBV24-1 to TRBJ2-1, with 14 bases aligning to TRBD2. The length of the CDR3 is 17 residues. Germline assignment: CDR1 KGHDR and CDR2 SFDVKD. J was trimmed by 7 bases and V by 0 bases; bases with no gene match: 4. The CDR3: CATSDLRGLAGGNEQFF. For the CDR3, the DNA is TGTGCCACCAGTGATTTGAGAGGACTAGCGGGAGGAAATGAGCAGTTCTTC.

Ten or more counts support this clonotype. V usage is TRBV10-3 and J usage is TRBJ2-3, with TRBD1 identical over 8 bases. V lost 9 bases and J lost 4; bases outside the gene matches: 3. The length of the CDR3 is 12 residues. Germline CDR1 and CDR2: ENHRY and SYGVKD. DNA for the CDR3: TGTGCCATTGGACAGGGATCAGATACGCAGTATTTT. This encodes CAIGQGSDTQYF.

V gene TRBV19 combines with J gene TRBJ1-5, with D perhaps matching TRBD1 (5 bases). Germline V lookup: CDR1 LNHDA, CDR2 SQIVND (reference sequence). The V and J ends lost 4 bases and 6 bases respectively, with 16 bases between them. This CDR3 has 15 amino acids. CDR3 DNA sequence: TGTGCCAGTAGTACCCTCGACAGTCCTGTTCAGCCCCAGCATTTT. Amino acid sequence: CASSTLDSPVQPQHF.

This clonotype was observed a few times. The chain couples TRBV9 to TRBJ2-2, with a tentative D call TRBD2 (6 bases). CDR1 and CDR2 from the germline V gene are SGDLS and YYNGEE. The CDR3 loop spans 18 amino acids. Trimming shortened V by 0 bases and J by 2 bases, and 17 bases separated the two germline ends. In DNA, the CDR3 is TGTGCCAGCAGCGTAGAAGGAGGGTTAGTTCTTAACACCGGGGAGCTGTTTTTT. Amino acid sequence: CASSVEGGLVLNTGELFF.

The rearrangement uses TRBV12-3 or TRBV12-4 and TRBJ2-2; D is perhaps TRBD2 (6 bases). V was pared by 7 bases and J by 0 bases, with 9 bases between. The CDR3 sequence is 14 residues long. CDR3 amino acids: CASTVAANTGELFF. Here the CDR3 DNA reads TGTGCCAGCACCGTAGCGGCGAACACCGGGGAGCTGTTTTTT.

The V call is TRBV6-5, the J call TRBJ1-1; TRBD1 matches at 7 bases. Per germline, CDR1 MNHEY and CDR2 SVGAGI. J lost 0 bases, V lost 6 bases, and 7 bases had no gene match. This CDR3 is built from 15 residues. The CDR3, as DNA: TGTGCCAGCAGGCACCGGGACAGACTGAACACTGAAGCTTTCTTT. Translated: CASRHRDRLNTEAFF.

The sample holds many counts of this clonotype. The junction differs from germline at one of its ends, possibly a read error. This chain joins TRBV7-7 and TRBJ2-2; 11 bases match TRBD2. CDR1 SSHAT and CDR2 FNYEAQ come from the germline V gene (reference sequence). The CDR3 length is 19 residues. DNA for the CDR3: TGTGCTAGCAGCTTACTGACTAGCGGGATGACGAGGGACACCGGGGAGCTGTTTTTT. Its translation is CASSLLTSGMTRDTGELFF.

This clonotype turned up a few times. The chain employs TRBV6-6 and TRBJ1-1; 12 bases align to TRBD1. V lost 3 bases, J lost 10 bases, and 21 bases stayed unmatched. CDR1 MNHNY and CDR2 SVGAGI come from the germline V gene (reference sequence). The CDR3 contains 19 residues. CDR3 region: CASSYFPFVGDRGRGGAFF. The CDR3 nucleotides are TGTGCCAGCAGTTATTTTCCATTCGTGGGGGACAGGGGGCGAGGTGGAGCTTTCTTT.

Only a few counts were recorded for this clonotype. The chain links TRBV7-8 to TRBJ2-7; D perhaps matches TRBD2 (5 bases). CDR3 length equals 13 residues. Germline CDR1 SGHVS, CDR2 FQNEAQ. Trimming shortened V by 3 bases and J by 1 base, and 7 bases separated the two germline ends. The chain's CDR3 is CASSFGVSYEQYF. The CDR3 DNA reads TGTGCCAGCAGCTTCGGGGTATCCTACGAGCAGTACTTC.

This clonotype was seen a handful of times. The V gene is TRBV5-1, the J gene TRBJ1-2; D not resolved. The CDR3 has 13 amino acids. Germline CDR1 SGHRS, CDR2 YFSETQ. Trimming removed 0 bases from V and 6 bases from J, with 9 bases in between. The CDR3: CASSLGWGDGYTF. For the CDR3, the DNA is TGCGCCAGCAGCTTGGGATGGGGAGATGGCTACACCTTC.